This entry is about one TCR beta chain. This record belongs to a study of T cell repertoires in cytomegalovirus infection. Across the study: Public TCR beta signature analysis indicated the presence of both CMV infection and matching HLA type.

Germline-derived CDR1 and CDR2 are DFQATT and SNEGSKA (reference sequence). The J segment lost 3 bases and the V segment lost 5 bases, leaving 9 bases of the junction unmatched. This CDR3 region has 14 residues. TCRdb re-called the reads with MiXCR, one entry per CDR3 protein. Among hundreds of thousands of distinct CDR3 sequences listed, approximately 10% were seen once. The receptor was isolated from a human donor in good health (CMV status not recorded). Some clones in this sample may be carry-over from other donors' samples. The chain carries TRBV20-1 and TRBJ1-2, with TRBD1 identical over 7 bases. The material sequenced was PBMCs. DNA for the CDR3: TGCAGTGCTGAGACAGGGAGTATTGACTATGGCTACACCTTC. It encodes CSAETGSIDYGYTF.